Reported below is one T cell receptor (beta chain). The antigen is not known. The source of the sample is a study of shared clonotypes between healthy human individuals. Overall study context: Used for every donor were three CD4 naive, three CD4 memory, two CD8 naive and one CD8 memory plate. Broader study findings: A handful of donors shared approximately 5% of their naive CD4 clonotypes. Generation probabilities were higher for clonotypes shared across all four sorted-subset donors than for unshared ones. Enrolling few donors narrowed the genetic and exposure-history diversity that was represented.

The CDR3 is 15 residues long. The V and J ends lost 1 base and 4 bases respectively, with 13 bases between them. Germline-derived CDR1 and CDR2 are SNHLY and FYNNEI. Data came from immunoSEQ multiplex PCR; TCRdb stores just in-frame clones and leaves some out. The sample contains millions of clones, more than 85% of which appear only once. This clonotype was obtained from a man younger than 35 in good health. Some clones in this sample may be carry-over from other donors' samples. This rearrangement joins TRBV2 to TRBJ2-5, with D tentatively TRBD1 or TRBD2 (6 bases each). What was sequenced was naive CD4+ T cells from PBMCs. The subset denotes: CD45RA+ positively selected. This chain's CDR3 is CASSEDRGALETQYF. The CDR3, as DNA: TGTGCCAGCAGTGAAGATAGGGGGGCTCTAGAGACCCAGTACTTC. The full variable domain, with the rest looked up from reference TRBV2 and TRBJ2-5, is EPEVTQTPSHQVTQMGQEVILRCVPISNHLYFYWYRQILGQKVEFLVSFYNNEISEKSEIFDDQFSVERPDGSNFTLKIRSTKLEDSAMYFCASSEDRGALETQYFGPGTRLLVL.